This record concerns one TCR beta chain sequence. What it binds is unknown. The data are from a study of T cell clonality in common variable immunodeficiency. Findings of the study overall: Fewer deletions and N-nucleotide insertions were reportedly seen in common variable immunodeficiency TCR beta sequences. TCRbeta clonality was increased in CVID versus healthy controls.

Produced via immunoSEQ multiplex PCR; TCRdb's table is partial and in-frame only. This sample has 5,500 to 9,000 clones, each found more than once. Patients and controls were mostly of Caucasian heritage. This sequence was found in a human donor with common variable immunodeficiency. The sequencing input was peripheral blood mononuclear cells.

CDR3 bases read: TGTGCCAGCAGCCCACGCCAGGGCAGCAATGAG. Amino acid sequence: CASSPRQGSNE. In full, the CDR3 reads CASSPRQGSNEQFF. The J gene is TRBJ2-1, the V gene TRBV7-2, with a tentative D call TRBD1 (5 bases). The read terminates 3 residues before the CDR3 end, so the remaining end is supplied by the germline J gene. V gave up 5 bases and J gave up 6 bases, with 14 bases separating them. Germline V gives CDR1 SGHTA, CDR2 FQGNSA. The CDR3 totals 14 residues.